This passage covers 7 T cell receptor beta chains from one sample sequenced in a study of blood T cell repertoires in COVID-19. Sequencing was performed with immunoSEQ multiplex PCR; in TCRdb, only in-frame clones are kept and a portion is missing. The sample includes about 520,000 clones, over 75% of them seen just once. Sequencing used peripheral blood. Source of these receptors: a human donor in a cohort sampled during active COVID-19.

J is TRBJ1-5 and V is TRBV5-1; 7 nucleotides line up with TRBD1. CDR1 SGHRS and CDR2 YFSETQ come from the germline V gene. V gave up 4 bases and J gave up 4 bases; unmatched junction bases: 8. The CDR3 covers 15 residues. CDR3 residues: CASSPTGFGNQPQHF. For the CDR3, the DNA is TGCGCCAGCAGCCCGACAGGGTTTGGGAATCAGCCCCAGCATTTT. Full variable domain (rest looked up from reference TRBV5-1 and TRBJ1-5): KAGVTQTPRYLIKTRGQQVTLSCSPISGHRSVSWYQQTPGQGLQFLFEYFSETQRNKGNFPGRFSGRQFSNSRSEMNVSTLELGDSALYLCASSPTGFGNQPQHFGDGTRLSIL.

The rearrangement joins TRBV5-1 to TRBJ2-3; D is unresolved. Trimming pared 4 bases from V and 3 bases from J, leaving 12 bases between. CDR3 length: 14 residues. CDR1 is SGHRS and CDR2 is YFSETQ in the germline V gene. The CDR3 sequence is CASSPTPGTDTQYF. CDR3 in DNA: TGCGCCAGCAGCCCTACGCCCGGGACAGATACGCAGTATTTT.

J is TRBJ2-7 and V is TRBV11-2, with TRBD2 as a possible D gene (6 bases). From germline, CDR1 is SGHAT and CDR2 FQNNGV. CDR3 length: 19 residues. V gave up 3 bases and J gave up 4 bases, with 28 bases separating them. The DNA of the CDR3 is TGTGCCAGCAGCTTCGGCAGATTCCTAGCGCCGGATGGGGGATACGAGCAGTACTTC. This translates into CASSFGRFLAPDGGYEQYF. Full variable domain (rest looked up from reference TRBV11-2 and TRBJ2-7): EAGVAQSPRYKIIEKRQSVAFWCNPISGHATLYWYQQILGQGPKLLIQFQNNGVVDDSQLPKDRFSAERLKGVDSTLKIQPAKLEDSAVYLCASSFGRFLAPDGGYEQYFGPGTRLTVT.

This clone occurred once. The chain is built from TRBV19 and TRBJ1-1; perhaps TRBD1 as D (6 bases). The CDR3 runs 15 residues. Germline V gene sequence: CDR1 LNHDA, CDR2 SQIVND (reference sequence). V was clipped by 7 bases and J by 5 bases, with 20 bases between them. The CDR3 DNA reads TGTGCCAGTATTGAAACAGGGCGGGGGAAAACTGAAGCTTTCTTT. Its translation is CASIETGRGKTEAFF.

This clone was seen many times. J is TRBJ1-1 and V is TRBV19; 8 nucleotides agree with TRBD1. The CDR3 runs 13 residues. Trimming at V came to 5 bases and at J to 4 bases, leaving 3 bases not matched to a gene. From germline, CDR1 is LNHDA and CDR2 SQIVND (reference sequence). CDR3 protein: CASSYTGGTEAFF. The CDR3 region has the DNA TGTGCCAGTAGTTATACAGGGGGCACTGAAGCTTTCTTT.

This chain connects TRBV4-2 to TRBJ2-5; 9 bases are a match to TRBD2. The V and J ends lost 1 base and 3 bases, in that order; junction bases with no gene match: 3. The V gene's germline CDR1 is LGHNA and CDR2 YNFKEQ. The CDR3 extends over 15 amino acids. The CDR3 nucleotides read TGTGCCAGCAGCCAAGTTCCTAGCGGGGAAGAGACCCAGTACTTC. This encodes CASSQVPSGEETQYF.

This rearrangement joins TRBV30 to TRBJ2-5, with 8 bases identical to TRBD2. V lost 0 bases and J lost 3; bases outside the gene matches: 9. This CDR3 is built from 16 residues. Germline CDR1 GTSNPN, CDR2 SVGIG (reference sequence). CDR3 loop: CAWSVSRSGVEETQYF. The CDR3 nucleotides read TGTGCCTGGAGTGTCTCCCGTAGCGGGGTCGAAGAGACCCAGTACTTC. Using reference TRBV30 and TRBJ2-5 for the parts outside the CDR3, the full variable domain is SQTIHQWPATLVQPVGSPLSLECTVEGTSNPNLYWYRQAAGRGLQLLFYSVGIGQISSEVPQNLSASRPQDRQFILSSKKLLLSDSGFYLCAWSVSRSGVEETQYFGPGTRLLVL.